These 25 T cell receptor beta chains were sequenced from one sample in a study of CD8+ T cells in alopecia areata. The sequencing template was cDNA reverse transcribed from extracted RNA. Data came from immunoSEQ multiplex PCR; TCRdb stores just in-frame clones and leaves some out. There are about 5,000 clones in the sample; approximately 60% occur only once, and about 11% lies in the top ten. Peripheral blood samples and lesional scalp punch biopsies were obtained from alopecia areata patients. The starting material was skin, obtained at week 0. The receptors here all came from a human donor with alopecia areata.

This clone came up a few times. CDR3 DNA: TGCGCCAGCAGCTTGGACAGGTTCCTCTTAACCGGGGAGCTGTTTTTT. Amino acids: CASSLDRFLLTGELFF. The V call is TRBV5-1, the J call TRBJ2-2, with a weak D call TRBD1 (5 bases). CDR1 and CDR2 (germline): SGHRS, YFSETQ. The length of the CDR3 is 16 residues. With 0 bases removed from V and 5 bases from J, the gap between germline ends came to 14 bases. Based on the CDR3 plus reference TRBV5-1 and TRBJ2-2, the full variable domain is KAGVTQTPRYLIKTRGQQVTLSCSPISGHRSVSWYQQTPGQGLQFLFEYFSETQRNKGNFPGRFSGRQFSNSRSEMNVSTLELGDSALYLCASSLDRFLLTGELFFGEGSRLTVL.

V usage is TRBV5-1 and J usage is TRBJ2-3; D possibly corresponds to TRBD2 (7 bases). Germline CDR1 and CDR2: SGHRS and YFSETQ. Trimming left V 8 bases short and J 4 bases short, with 17 bases between. The CDR3 is made up of 14 amino acids. The CDR3 region is CARREGEGPDTQYF. In DNA, the CDR3 is TGCGCCAGGAGGGAGGGGGAGGGCCCAGATACGCAGTATTTT.

V and J are TRBV6-5 and TRBJ1-6, with TRBD1 matching 9 bases. The CDR3 covers 14 residues. Per germline, CDR1 MNHEY and CDR2 SVGAGI. Trimming removed 6 bases from V and 10 bases from J; junction bases left unmatched: 7. In DNA, the CDR3 is TGTGCCAGCAGCCCGGACAGGGGATGGTCACCCCTCCACTTT. Its protein is CASSPDRGWSPLHF.

The rearrangement uses TRBV11-3 and TRBJ1-2; weak D call: TRBD1 (6 bases). CDR1 is SGHNT, CDR2 YENEEA, per germline. V dropped 4 bases and J dropped 1 base, with 13 bases sitting between them. There are 15 residues in the CDR3. The CDR3: CASSSNRQDNYGYTF. DNA of the CDR3: TGTGCCAGCAGCTCGAACCGACAGGATAACTATGGCTACACCTTC.

The chain combines TRBV7-9 with TRBJ2-2, with 7 positions matching TRBD1. This CDR3 is built from 14 residues. V was pared by 5 bases and J by 4 bases, with 4 bases of the junction left unmatched. CDR1 and CDR2 from the germline V gene are SEHNR and FQNEAQ (reference sequence). CDR3 sequence: CASSRQGRTGELFF. Written as DNA, the CDR3 is TGTGCCAGCAGCCGACAGGGCCGCACCGGGGAGCTGTTTTTT.

This clone was counted between two and nine times. This chain links TRBV7-9 with TRBJ2-7; perhaps D is TRBD1 or TRBD2 (6 bases each). There are 15 residues in the CDR3. V lost 0 bases, J lost 2 bases, and 11 bases lay in between. CDR1 and CDR2 (germline): SEHNR, FQNEAQ (reference sequence). CDR3 DNA sequence: TGTGCCAGCAGCTTAGCGGGGGGCTCTGCCTACGAGCAGTACTTC. Protein sequence: CASSLAGGSAYEQYF. Full variable domain (rest looked up from reference TRBV7-9 and TRBJ2-7): DTGVSQNPRHKITKRGQNVTFRCDPISEHNRLYWYRQTLGQGPEFLTYFQNEAQLEKSRLLSDRFSAERPKGSFSTLEIQRTEQGDSAMYLCASSLAGGSAYEQYFGPGTRLTVT.

This clone was found a few times. The gene calls are TRBV27 and TRBJ1-1; no firm D call. The CDR3 contains 14 residues. Germline V gene lookup returns CDR1 MNHEY and CDR2 SMNVEV (reference sequence). With 3 bases removed from V and 6 bases from J, the gap between germline ends came to 14 bases. Here the CDR3 DNA reads TGTGCCAGCAGTTTTTCCCCGGGGTCGGCTGAAGCTTTCTTT. Translation gives CASSFSPGSAEAFF.

This clone occurred a few times. The CDR3 DNA reads as TGTGCCAGCAGTTCGAGGGGTCCAGATACGCAGTATTTT. Amino acid sequence: CASSSRGPDTQYF. The V gene is TRBV7-9, the J gene TRBJ2-3, with D perhaps TRBD1 or TRBD2 (5 bases each). Germline lookup yields CDR1 SEHNR and CDR2 FQNEAQ (reference sequence). The CDR3 contains 13 residues. V dropped 6 bases and J dropped 4 bases, with 11 bases sitting between them. Variable domain in full (rest from reference TRBV7-9 and TRBJ2-3): DTGVSQNPRHKITKRGQNVTFRCDPISEHNRLYWYRQTLGQGPEFLTYFQNEAQLEKSRLLSDRFSAERPKGSFSTLEIQRTEQGDSAMYLCASSSRGPDTQYFGPGTRLTVL.

This clone has more than one count but fewer than ten. The junction does not match germline at one end; this may be a read error. CDR3 nucleotides: TGTGCCAGCAGGGGACAGCTTAATGAAAAACTGTTTTTT. It yields the protein CASRGQLNEKLFF. J is TRBJ1-4 and V is TRBV5-1; 7 nucleotides line up with TRBD1. The CDR3 contains 13 residues. CDR1 SGHRS and CDR2 YFSETQ come from the germline V gene.

This chain uses TRBV6-1 with TRBJ1-5; D is undetermined. With 2 bases removed from V and 6 bases from J, the gap between germline ends came to 11 bases. Germline V gene sequence: CDR1 MNHNS, CDR2 SASEGT. This CDR3 comprises 14 residues. The CDR3 DNA is TGTGCCAGCAGTGAAAAGGGATACAGTCAGCCCCAGCATTTT. This translates into CASSEKGYSQPQHF.

The chain couples TRBV19 to TRBJ1-2, with a weak D call TRBD1 (5 bases). The germline V gene encodes CDR1 LNHDA and CDR2 SQIVND (reference sequence). Trimming shortened V by 6 bases and J by 1 base, and 15 bases separated the two germline ends. The CDR3 spans 15 residues. This chain's CDR3 is CASRGGTGGNYGYTF. The CDR3 DNA reads as TGTGCCAGTAGGGGGGGAACCGGCGGTAACTATGGCTACACCTTC.

This sequence joins TRBV10-3 and TRBJ2-6; 7 positions agree with TRBD1. CDR1 and CDR2 from the germline V gene are ENHRY and SYGVKD. The junction had 1 base not matched to a gene; V was cut back by 6 bases and J by 2 bases. The CDR3 contains 14 residues. The CDR3 here is CAIRQGTGANVLTF. As DNA, the CDR3 is TGTGCCATCAGACAGGGGACTGGGGCCAACGTCCTGACTTTC.

The genes are TRBV18 and TRBJ2-7, with D perhaps TRBD2 (5 bases). With 0 bases removed from V and 4 bases from J, the gap between germline ends came to 13 bases. Per germline, CDR1 KGHSH and CDR2 LQKENI. The CDR3 contains 15 residues. The CDR3 here is CASSPPASPGYEQYF. The CDR3 nucleotides are TGTGCCAGCTCACCACCGGCTAGCCCGGGGTACGAGCAGTACTTC.

This rearrangement joins TRBV6-5 to TRBJ1-1, with unresolved D. The CDR3 spans 14 residues. V lost 5 bases to trimming and J lost 8 bases, with 18 bases between them. Germline CDR1 reads MNHEY; CDR2 reads SVGAGI. The CDR3 DNA follows: TGTGCCAGCAGTGAATCTCCCGGACGGGCAGAAGCTTTCTTT. As protein: CASSESPGRAEAFF.

This clone was counted ten times or more. This may stem from a read error, because a much larger clone lies one nucleotide away. Different DNA sequences within this sample yield the same CDR3. The chain couples TRBV5-1 to TRBJ1-1, with 7 bases that match TRBD1. The CDR3 length is 16 residues. V lost 3 bases to trimming and J lost 8 bases; unmatched junction nucleotides: 16. Germline V gives CDR1 SGHRS, CDR2 YFSETQ. The CDR3, as DNA: TGCGCCAGCAGCTGGGGGGCAGGGGGTACTTCATGGGAAGCTTTCTTT. Protein sequence: CASSWGAGGTSWEAFF.

Here the CDR3 reads CASSLLANVFANEQFF. The CDR3 DNA reads as TGCGCCAGCAGCTTGTTGGCCAATGTCTTCGCCAATGAGCAGTTCTTC. The chain is built from TRBV5-1 and TRBJ2-1; no firm D call. Trimming cost V 1 base and J 6 bases, with 17 bases left between them. This CDR3 is built from 16 residues. In germline, CDR1 is SGHRS, CDR2 YFSETQ.

The rearrangement links TRBV29-1 to TRBJ2-1, with D perhaps matching TRBD1 (6 bases). The CDR3 runs to 13 residues. Per germline, CDR1 SQVTM and CDR2 ANQGSEA. V was trimmed by 8 bases and J by 10 bases, leaving 21 bases between them. The CDR3 region has the DNA TGCAGCACAGACAAACAGGGATTGGGGGAGCAGTTCTTC. It yields the protein CSTDKQGLGEQFF.

This sequence joins TRBV2 and TRBJ2-7; no definite D call. The germline CDR1 and CDR2 sequences are SNHLY and FYNNEI. The CDR3 sequence is 13 residues long. Trimming pared 3 bases from V and 2 bases from J, leaving 8 bases between. The CDR3 is CASSDGSPYEQYF. In nucleotides, the CDR3 is TGTGCCAGCAGTGACGGCAGTCCCTACGAGCAGTACTTC.

The chain joins TRBV6-5 to TRBJ2-2, with a possible D match to TRBD2 (6 bases). Germline V gene data show CDR1 as MNHEY and CDR2 as SVGAGI. The CDR3 is 15 residues long. Trimming took 6 bases from V and 4 from J, leaving 15 bases between them. The CDR3 loop is CASRFFGGGTGELFF. The CDR3 DNA reads TGTGCCAGCAGATTCTTTGGGGGAGGCACCGGGGAGCTGTTTTTT.

The rearrangement links TRBV10-1 to TRBJ1-1; possible D gene TRBD1, 5 bases. There are 13 residues in the CDR3. Germline CDR1 is WNHNN and CDR2 is SYGVQD (reference sequence). The ends were cut back, 4 bases at V and 7 bases at J, with 13 bases in the middle. In nucleotides, the CDR3 is TGCGCCAGCAGTGCTACAGGAGGTAGTGAAGCTTTCTTT. Its translation is CASSATGGSEAFF.

This sequence joins TRBV18 and TRBJ2-5, with 8 bases that match TRBD1. V gave up 5 bases and J gave up 11 bases; unmatched junction bases: 19. The CDR3 extends over 16 amino acids. CDR1 and CDR2 from the germline V gene are KGHSH and LQKENI. The CDR3 sequence: CASSSFGTGLLRVQYF. The CDR3 DNA is TGTGCCAGCTCATCCTTCGGGACAGGTCTTTTACGCGTGCAGTACTTC.

This clone was recorded once. The J gene is TRBJ2-7, the V gene TRBV7-7; D is ambiguous. The V end was cut by 0 bases, the J end by 5 bases, with 8 bases between. In germline, CDR1 is SSHAT, CDR2 FNYEAQ (reference sequence). The CDR3 spans 13 residues. In nucleotides, the CDR3 is TGTGCCAGCAGCTTAGCGGGCGGCGACGAGCAGTACTTC. It translates to CASSLAGGDEQYF.

J is TRBJ2-7 and V is TRBV2; 7 positions agree with TRBD1. In germline, CDR1 is SNHLY, CDR2 FYNNEI. V gave up 8 bases and J gave up 4 bases; unmatched junction bases: 11. The CDR3 consists of 14 residues. The DNA of the CDR3 is TGTGCCAGCGGGCCCGGGACAGAATATTACGAGCAGTACTTC. As protein: CASGPGTEYYEQYF.

By share of the sample, this clone is large. The genes are TRBV12-2 and TRBJ2-3; TRBD1, as called in the table, went unchecked against the DNA. TRBV12-2 corresponds to a pseudogene. The CDR3 covers 19 residues. The CDR3 DNA reads as TGTGCAAGTCGTCCTACCCTAGCCGGGACACGGACTAGCACAGATACGCAGTATTTT. Protein product: CASRPTLAGTRTSTDTQYF.

V and J are TRBV5-1 and TRBJ2-2; possibly TRBD1 or TRBD2 for D (6 bases each). CDR1 and CDR2 from the germline V gene are SGHRS and YFSETQ. V gave up 3 bases and J gave up 4 bases, with 16 bases separating them. This CDR3 has 16 amino acids. In DNA form, the CDR3 reads TGCGCCAGCAGCTGGGGGCAGGGAGGTAGCACCGGGGAGCTGTTTTTT. Protein product: CASSWGQGGSTGELFF.